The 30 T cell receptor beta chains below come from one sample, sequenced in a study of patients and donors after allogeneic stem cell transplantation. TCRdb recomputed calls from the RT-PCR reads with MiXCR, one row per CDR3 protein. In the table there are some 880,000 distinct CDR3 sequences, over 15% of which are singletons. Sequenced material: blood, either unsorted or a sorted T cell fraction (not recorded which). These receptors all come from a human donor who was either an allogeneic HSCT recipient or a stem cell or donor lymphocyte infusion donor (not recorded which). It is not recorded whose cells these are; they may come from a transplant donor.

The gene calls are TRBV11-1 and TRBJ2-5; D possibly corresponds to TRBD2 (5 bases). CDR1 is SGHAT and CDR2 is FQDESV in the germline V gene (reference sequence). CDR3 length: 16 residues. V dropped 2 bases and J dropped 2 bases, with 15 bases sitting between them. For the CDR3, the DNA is TGTGCCAGCAGCTTACCGGGGTCCGTTCCGCAAGAGACCCAGTACTTC. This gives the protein CASSLPGSVPQETQYF.

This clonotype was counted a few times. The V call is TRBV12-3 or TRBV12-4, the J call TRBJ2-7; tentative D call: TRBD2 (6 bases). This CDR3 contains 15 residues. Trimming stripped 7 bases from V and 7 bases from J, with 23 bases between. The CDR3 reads CASIPRARGRGEQYF. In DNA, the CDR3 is TGTGCCAGCATCCCACGGGCGAGGGGACGGGGGGAGCAGTACTTC.

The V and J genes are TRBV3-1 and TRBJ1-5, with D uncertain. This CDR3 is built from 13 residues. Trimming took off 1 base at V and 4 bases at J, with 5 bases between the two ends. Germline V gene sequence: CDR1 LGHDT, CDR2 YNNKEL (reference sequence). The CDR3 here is CASSQVRNQPQHF. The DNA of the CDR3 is TGTGCCAGCAGCCAAGTCAGGAATCAGCCCCAGCATTTT.

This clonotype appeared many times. The CDR3 protein is CSARRGLGDTQYF. The CDR3 DNA reads TGCAGTGCTAGACGGGGGCTCGGAGATACGCAGTATTTT. The gene calls are TRBV20-1 and TRBJ2-3; tentatively, D is TRBD1 or TRBD2 (6 bases each). Germline V gene lookup returns CDR1 DFQATT and CDR2 SNEGSKA (reference sequence). The CDR3 length is 13 residues. V lost 2 bases, J lost 5 bases, and 11 bases lay in between.

CDR3 sequence: CASSLFTGGSNTEAFF. The CDR3 DNA reads TGCGCCAGCAGCTTGTTTACAGGGGGCTCGAACACTGAAGCTTTCTTT. The J gene is TRBJ1-1, the V gene TRBV5-1, with 9 nucleotides matching TRBD1. The germline V gene encodes CDR1 SGHRS and CDR2 YFSETQ. This CDR3 region has 16 residues. V was pared by 1 base and J by 1 base, with 5 bases of the junction left unmatched.

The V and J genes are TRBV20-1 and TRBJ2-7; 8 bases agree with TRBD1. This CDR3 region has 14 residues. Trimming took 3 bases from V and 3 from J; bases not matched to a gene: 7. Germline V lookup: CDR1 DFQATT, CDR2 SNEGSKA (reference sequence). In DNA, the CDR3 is TGCAGTGCTAGGCGGACAGGGACGATCTACGAGCAGTACTTC. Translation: CSARRTGTIYEQYF.

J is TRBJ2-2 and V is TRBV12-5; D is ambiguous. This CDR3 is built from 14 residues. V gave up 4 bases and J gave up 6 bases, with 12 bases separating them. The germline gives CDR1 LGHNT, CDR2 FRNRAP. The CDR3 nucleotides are TGTGCTAGTGGTTCACGCGAGGTCGCCGGGGAGCTGTTTTTT. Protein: CASGSREVAGELFF.

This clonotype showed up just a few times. The CDR3 coding sequence is TGTGCCAGCAGTTTTGGCATGGGAGGGGGAGAGACCCAGTACTTC. Translated: CASSFGMGGGETQYF. The chain employs TRBV12-3 or TRBV12-4 and TRBJ2-5; D is perhaps TRBD2 (7 bases). Trimming pared 3 bases from V and 4 bases from J, leaving 15 bases between. This CDR3 region has 15 residues.

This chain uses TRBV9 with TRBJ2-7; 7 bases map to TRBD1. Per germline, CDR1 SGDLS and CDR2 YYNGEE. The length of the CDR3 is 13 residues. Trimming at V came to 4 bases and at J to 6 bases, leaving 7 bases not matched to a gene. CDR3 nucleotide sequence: TGTGCCAGCAGCCCGAGGGGGCAGTTCGAGCAGTACTTC. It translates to CASSPRGQFEQYF.

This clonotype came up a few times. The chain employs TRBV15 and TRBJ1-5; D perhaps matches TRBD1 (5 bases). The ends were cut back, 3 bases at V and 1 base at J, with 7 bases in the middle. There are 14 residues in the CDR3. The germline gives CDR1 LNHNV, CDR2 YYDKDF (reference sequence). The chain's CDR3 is CATSRGPSNQPQHF. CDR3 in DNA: TGTGCCACCAGCAGGGGACCGAGCAATCAGCCCCAGCATTTT.

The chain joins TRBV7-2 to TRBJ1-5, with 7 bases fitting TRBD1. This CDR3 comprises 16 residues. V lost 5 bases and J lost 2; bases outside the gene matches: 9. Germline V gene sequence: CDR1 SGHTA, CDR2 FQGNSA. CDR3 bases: TGTGCCAGCAGCGCCCGACAGGGATTGGGCAATCAGCCCCAGCATTTT. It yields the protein CASSARQGLGNQPQHF.

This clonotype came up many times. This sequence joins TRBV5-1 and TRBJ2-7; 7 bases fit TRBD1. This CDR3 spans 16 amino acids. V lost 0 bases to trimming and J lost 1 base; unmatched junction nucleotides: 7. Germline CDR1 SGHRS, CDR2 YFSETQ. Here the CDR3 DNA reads TGCGCCAGCAGCTTGGTCCGGGGACAGCGGTCCTACGAGCAGTACTTC. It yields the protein CASSLVRGQRSYEQYF.

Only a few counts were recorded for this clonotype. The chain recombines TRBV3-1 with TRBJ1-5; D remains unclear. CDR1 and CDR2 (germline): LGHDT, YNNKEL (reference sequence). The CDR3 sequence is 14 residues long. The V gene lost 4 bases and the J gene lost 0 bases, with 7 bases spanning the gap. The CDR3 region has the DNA TGTGCCAGCAGCCCGTCGAATAGCAATCAGCCCCAGCATTTT. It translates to CASSPSNSNQPQHF.

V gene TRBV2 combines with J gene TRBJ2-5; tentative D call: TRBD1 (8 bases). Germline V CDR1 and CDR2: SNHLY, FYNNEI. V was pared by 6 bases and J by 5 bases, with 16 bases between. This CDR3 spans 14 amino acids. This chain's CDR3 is CASRAGQARETQYF. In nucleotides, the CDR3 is TGTGCCAGCAGAGCGGGACAGGCTCGGGAGACCCAGTACTTC. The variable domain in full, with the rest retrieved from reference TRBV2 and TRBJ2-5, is EPEVTQTPSHQVTQMGQEVILRCVPISNHLYFYWYRQILGQKVEFLVSFYNNEISEKSEIFDDQFSVERPDGSNFTLKIRSTKLEDSAMYFCASRAGQARETQYFGPGTRLLVL.

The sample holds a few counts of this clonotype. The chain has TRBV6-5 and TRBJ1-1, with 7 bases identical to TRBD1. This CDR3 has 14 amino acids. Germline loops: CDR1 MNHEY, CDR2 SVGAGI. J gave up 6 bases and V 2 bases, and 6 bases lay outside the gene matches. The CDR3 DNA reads TGTGCCAGCAGTTACCAGGGGGTTGCTGCTGAAGCTTTCTTT. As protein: CASSYQGVAAEAFF.

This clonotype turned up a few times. CDR3 bases: TGCGCCAGCAGCGCGGGGCCCACAGAGACCCAGTACTTC. Protein sequence: CASSAGPTETQYF. The genes are TRBV5-1 and TRBJ2-5, with TRBD2 as a possible D gene (6 bases). CDR3 length: 13 residues. Trimming left V 4 bases short and J 4 bases short, with 11 bases between. Germline CDR1 SGHRS, CDR2 YFSETQ.

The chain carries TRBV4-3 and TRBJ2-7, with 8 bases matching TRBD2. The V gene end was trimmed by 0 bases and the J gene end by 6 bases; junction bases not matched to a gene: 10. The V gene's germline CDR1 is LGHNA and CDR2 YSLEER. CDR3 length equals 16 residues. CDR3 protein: CASSQDLRGASSEQYF. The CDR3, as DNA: TGCGCCAGCAGCCAAGACTTGCGGGGGGCTTCCAGCGAGCAGTACTTC.

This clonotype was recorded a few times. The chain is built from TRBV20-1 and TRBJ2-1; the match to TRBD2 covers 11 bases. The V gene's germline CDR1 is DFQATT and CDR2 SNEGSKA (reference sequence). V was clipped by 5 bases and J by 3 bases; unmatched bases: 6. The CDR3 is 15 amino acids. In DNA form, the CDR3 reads TGCAGTGCTGGAACTAGCGGGGGTCTCTACAATGAGCAGTTCTTC. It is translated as CSAGTSGGLYNEQFF.

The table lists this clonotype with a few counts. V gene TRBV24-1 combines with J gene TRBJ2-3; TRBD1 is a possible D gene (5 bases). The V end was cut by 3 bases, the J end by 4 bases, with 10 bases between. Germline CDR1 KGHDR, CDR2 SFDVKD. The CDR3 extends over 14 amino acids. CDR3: CATSDTGPADTQYF. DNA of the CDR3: TGTGCCACCAGTGATACAGGTCCCGCAGATACGCAGTATTTT.

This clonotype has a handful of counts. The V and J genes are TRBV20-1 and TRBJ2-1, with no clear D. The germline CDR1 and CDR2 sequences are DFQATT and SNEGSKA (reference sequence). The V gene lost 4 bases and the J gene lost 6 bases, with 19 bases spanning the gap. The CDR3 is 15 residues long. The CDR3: CSAIERQRTPNEQFF. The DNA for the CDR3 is TGCAGTGCTATCGAGCGCCAGAGAACCCCCAATGAGCAGTTCTTC.

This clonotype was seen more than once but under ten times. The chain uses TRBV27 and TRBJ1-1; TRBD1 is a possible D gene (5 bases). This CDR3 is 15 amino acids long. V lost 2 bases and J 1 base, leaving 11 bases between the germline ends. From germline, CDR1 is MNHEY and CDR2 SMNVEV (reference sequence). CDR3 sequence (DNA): TGTGCCAGCAGTTTAATTCTTGGGGGGAACACTGAAGCTTTCTTT. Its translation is CASSLILGGNTEAFF.

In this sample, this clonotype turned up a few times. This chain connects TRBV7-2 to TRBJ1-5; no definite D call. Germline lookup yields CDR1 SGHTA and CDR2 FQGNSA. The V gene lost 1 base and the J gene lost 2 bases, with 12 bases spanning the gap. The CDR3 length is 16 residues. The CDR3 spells CASSLEAGKGNQPQHF. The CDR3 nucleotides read TGTGCCAGCAGCTTAGAGGCAGGCAAAGGCAATCAGCCCCAGCATTTT.

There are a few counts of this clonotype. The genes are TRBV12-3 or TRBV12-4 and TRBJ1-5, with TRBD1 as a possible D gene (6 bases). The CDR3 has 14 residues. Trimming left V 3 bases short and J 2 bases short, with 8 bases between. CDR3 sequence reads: CASSFNRGNQPQHF. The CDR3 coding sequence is TGTGCCAGCAGTTTTAACAGGGGCAATCAGCCCCAGCATTTT.

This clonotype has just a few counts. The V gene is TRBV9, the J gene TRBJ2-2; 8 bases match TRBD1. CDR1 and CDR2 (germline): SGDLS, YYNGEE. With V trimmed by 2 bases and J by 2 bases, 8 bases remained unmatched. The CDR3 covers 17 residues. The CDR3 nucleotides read TGTGCCAGCAGCGTTCTGACAGGGGCGAAAAACACCGGGGAGCTGTTTTTT. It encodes CASSVLTGAKNTGELFF.

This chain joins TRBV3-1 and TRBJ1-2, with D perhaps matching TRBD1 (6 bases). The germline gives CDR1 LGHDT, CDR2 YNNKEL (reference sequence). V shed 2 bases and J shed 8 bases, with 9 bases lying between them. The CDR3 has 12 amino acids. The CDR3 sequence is CASSQHREGYTF. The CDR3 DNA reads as TGTGCCAGCAGCCAACACAGGGAGGGCTACACCTTC.

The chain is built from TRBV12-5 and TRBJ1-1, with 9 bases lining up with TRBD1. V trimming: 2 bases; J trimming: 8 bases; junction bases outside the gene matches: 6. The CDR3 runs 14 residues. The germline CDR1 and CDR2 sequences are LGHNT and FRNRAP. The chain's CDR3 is CASGLSTGGAEAFF. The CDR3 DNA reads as TGTGCTAGTGGTTTGTCGACAGGGGGGGCGGAAGCTTTCTTT.

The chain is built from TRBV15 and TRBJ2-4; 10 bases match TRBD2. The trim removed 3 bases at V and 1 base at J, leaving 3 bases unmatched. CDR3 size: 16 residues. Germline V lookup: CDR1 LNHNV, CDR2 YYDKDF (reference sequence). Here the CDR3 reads CATSRTGLAAKNIQYF. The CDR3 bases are TGTGCCACCAGCAGGACGGGACTAGCGGCCAAAAACATTCAGTACTTC.

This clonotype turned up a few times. For the CDR3, the DNA is TGTGCCAGCTCACCAAGGGCCGGGACCACGGGCGAGCAGTACTTC. Residues: CASSPRAGTTGEQYF. The chain joins TRBV18 to TRBJ2-7; tentatively, D is TRBD1 or TRBD2 (5 bases each). The CDR3 is 15 amino acids. Germline lookup yields CDR1 KGHSH and CDR2 LQKENI. Between the trimmed V and J ends, which lost 2 bases and 6 bases, there was a span of 17 bases.

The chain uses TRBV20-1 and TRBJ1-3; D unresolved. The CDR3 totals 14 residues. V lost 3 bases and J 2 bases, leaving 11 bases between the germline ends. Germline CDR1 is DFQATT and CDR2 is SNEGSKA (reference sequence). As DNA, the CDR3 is TGCAGTGCTAGCTCATATCCAACTGGAAACACCATATATTTT. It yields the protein CSASSYPTGNTIYF.

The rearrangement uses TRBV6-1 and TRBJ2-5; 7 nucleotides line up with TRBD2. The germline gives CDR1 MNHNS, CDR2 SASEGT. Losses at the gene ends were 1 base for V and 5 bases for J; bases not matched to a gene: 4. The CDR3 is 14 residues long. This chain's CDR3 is CASSEDAGVETQYF. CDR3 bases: TGTGCCAGCAGTGAAGACGCGGGAGTGGAGACCCAGTACTTC.